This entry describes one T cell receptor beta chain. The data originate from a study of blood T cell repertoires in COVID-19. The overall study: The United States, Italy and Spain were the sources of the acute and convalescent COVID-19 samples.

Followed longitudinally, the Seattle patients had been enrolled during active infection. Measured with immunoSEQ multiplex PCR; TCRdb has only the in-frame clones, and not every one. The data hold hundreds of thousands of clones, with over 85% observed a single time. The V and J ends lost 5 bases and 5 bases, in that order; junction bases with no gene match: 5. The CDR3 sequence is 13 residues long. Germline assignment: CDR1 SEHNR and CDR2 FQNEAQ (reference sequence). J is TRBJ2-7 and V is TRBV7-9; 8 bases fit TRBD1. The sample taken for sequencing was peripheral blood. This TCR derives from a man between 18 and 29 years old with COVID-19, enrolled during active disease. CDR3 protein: CASSADREHEQYF. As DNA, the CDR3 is TGTGCCAGCAGCGCGGACAGGGAACACGAGCAGTACTTC.